Shown below are 15 T cell receptor beta chains from a single sample sequenced in a study of long-term antiretroviral therapy in people with HIV. This was the immunoSEQ v3.0 assay at survey level. Libraries were prepared by immunoSEQ multiplex PCR; TCRdb keeps only in-frame clonotypes and omits some of them. This table holds about 11,000 clones, about four fifths found once. Sequencing used unsorted PBMCs, obtained 1.2 years after starting antiretroviral therapy. The source is a man aged 35 to 55 with HIV.

This rearrangement joins TRBV6-1 to TRBJ2-7; 15 bases fit TRBD2. Trimming at V came to 7 bases and at J to 3 bases, leaving 4 bases not matched to a gene. From germline, CDR1 is MNHNS and CDR2 SASEGT. The CDR3 spans 15 residues. DNA of the CDR3: TGTGCCAGCACCCCGGGACTAGCGGGGGGCTACGAGCAGTACTTC. Amino acids: CASTPGLAGGYEQYF.

This clone was observed once. The chain links TRBV30 to TRBJ2-2; D remains ambiguous. CDR1 and CDR2 (germline): GTSNPN, SVGIG (reference sequence). The CDR3 spans 14 residues. The ends were cut back, 4 bases at V and 1 base at J, with 10 bases in the middle. The CDR3 loop reads CAWKSGLNTGELFF. CDR3 DNA sequence: TGTGCCTGGAAATCCGGCCTGAACACCGGGGAGCTGTTTTTT. Full variable domain (outside the CDR3, taken from reference TRBV30 and TRBJ2-2): SQTIHQWPATLVQPVGSPLSLECTVEGTSNPNLYWYRQAAGRGLQLLFYSVGIGQISSEVPQNLSASRPQDRQFILSSKKLLLSDSGFYLCAWKSGLNTGELFFGEGSRLTVL.

This clone has a single count. The chain has TRBV14 and TRBJ1-1; 9 bases match TRBD1. With V trimmed by 10 bases and J by 4 bases, 7 bases remained unmatched. The germline V gene encodes CDR1 SGHDN and CDR2 FVKESK. The CDR3 spans 13 residues. The chain's CDR3 is CATGDRDCTEAFF. CDR3 coding DNA: TGTGCCACGGGGGACAGGGATTGCACTGAAGCTTTCTTT.

The chain joins TRBV7-6 to TRBJ2-1, with D unresolved. Between the trimmed V and J ends, which lost 1 base and 2 bases, there was a span of 12 bases. CDR3 size: 16 residues. Germline assignment: CDR1 SGHVS and CDR2 FNYEAQ. The CDR3 DNA reads as TGTGCCAGCAGCTTAGTGGCATTCGCAGCCTACAATGAGCAGTTCTTC. It translates to CASSLVAFAAYNEQFF.

This clone has just one count. J is TRBJ2-4 and V is TRBV27; no clear D gene. Germline CDR1 reads MNHEY; CDR2 reads SMNVEV (reference sequence). The CDR3 is made up of 16 amino acids. The ends were cut back, 6 bases at V and 0 bases at J, with 15 bases in the middle. The CDR3 DNA sequence: TGTGCCAGCAGCCACATCAGTGACCTAGCCAAAAACATTCAGTACTTC. Amino acid sequence: CASSHISDLAKNIQYF.

The rearrangement links TRBV7-2 to TRBJ2-5; D is uncertain. This CDR3 spans 15 amino acids. Germline CDR1 is SGHTA and CDR2 is FQGNSA. The V and J ends lost 5 bases and 1 base respectively, with 14 bases between them. CDR3 sequence reads: CASSVYRRAQETQYF. CDR3 sequence (DNA): TGTGCCAGCAGCGTATACAGACGGGCCCAAGAGACCCAGTACTTC.

V is TRBV11-2 and J is TRBJ1-2; D unresolved. The CDR3 covers 14 residues. V lost 3 bases and J lost 8, with 16 bases in between. Germline V gene sequence: CDR1 SGHAT, CDR2 FQNNGV. The CDR3, as DNA: TGTGCCAGCAGCTTTGCGAGCCTAGAGGGAGGCTACACCTTC. Encoded protein: CASSFASLEGGYTF.

This clone was seen more than once but under ten times. The chain joins TRBV28 to TRBJ1-5, with a tentative D call TRBD1 (5 bases). The length of the CDR3 is 17 residues. Germline CDR1 MDHEN, CDR2 SYDVKM. Deletions cut 8 bases from V and 1 base from J, with 21 bases between. The chain's CDR3 is CASSSSKGRSSNQPQHF. The DNA for the CDR3 is TGTGCCAGCTCATCCTCGAAGGGGAGGTCGAGCAATCAGCCCCAGCATTTT.

This chain uses TRBV5-4 with TRBJ1-1, with D perhaps TRBD1 (5 bases). Trimming left V 4 bases short and J 5 bases short, with 15 bases between. Germline V lookup: CDR1 SGHNT, CDR2 YYREEE (reference sequence). The CDR3 spans 14 residues. The CDR3 region is CASSPRTGETEAFF. DNA for the CDR3: TGTGCCAGCAGCCCCCGGACGGGGGAGACTGAAGCTTTCTTT.

This chain links TRBV30 with TRBJ1-5, with D unclear. V lost 2 bases to trimming and J lost 2 bases, with 10 bases between them. This CDR3 is built from 14 residues. Per the germline V gene, CDR1 is GTSNPN and CDR2 is SVGIG (reference sequence). The CDR3 bases are TGTGCCTGGAGTACCGAAATAGGCAATCAGCCCCAGCATTTT. It translates to CAWSTEIGNQPQHF. The entire variable domain, with the rest obtained from reference TRBV30 and TRBJ1-5, is as follows: SQTIHQWPATLVQPVGSPLSLECTVEGTSNPNLYWYRQAAGRGLQLLFYSVGIGQISSEVPQNLSASRPQDRQFILSSKKLLLSDSGFYLCAWSTEIGNQPQHFGDGTRLSIL.

The CDR3: CASRQGHTGELFF. In DNA, the CDR3 is TGTGCCAGCCGACAGGGACACACCGGGGAGCTGTTTTTT. The V call is TRBV6-1, the J call TRBJ2-2, with 7 bases matching TRBD1. The CDR3 is made up of 13 amino acids. The germline V gene has CDR1 MNHNS and CDR2 SASEGT. With V trimmed by 8 bases and J by 3 bases, 3 bases remained unmatched.

The chain carries TRBV4-2 and TRBJ1-5; the D is unclear. V shed 1 base and J shed 1 base, with 5 bases lying between them. CDR1 is LGHNA and CDR2 is YNFKEQ in the germline V gene. There are 14 residues in the CDR3. The DNA of the CDR3 is TGTGCCAGCAGCCAAGGAGAGAGCAATCAGCCCCAGCATTTT. This sequence encodes CASSQGESNQPQHF.

J is TRBJ2-1 and V is TRBV29-1; D unresolved. The CDR3 length is 10 residues. V was clipped by 4 bases and J by 9 bases, with 7 bases between them. Germline V lookup: CDR1 SQVTM, CDR2 ANQGSEA. The CDR3 bases are TGCAGCGTTGGAAGGGTTGAGCAGTTCTTC. It specifies CSVGRVEQFF.

The chain combines TRBV29-1 with TRBJ2-2; weak D call: TRBD2 (5 bases). The V end was cut by 2 bases, the J end by 5 bases, with 9 bases between. The CDR3 sequence is 13 residues long. Germline assignment: CDR1 SQVTM and CDR2 ANQGSEA. This CDR3 is CSVELTGTGELFF. The CDR3 bases are TGCAGCGTTGAATTGACGGGGACCGGGGAGCTGTTTTTT.

This chain joins TRBV15 and TRBJ1-1, with D unresolved. Per the germline V gene, CDR1 is LNHNV and CDR2 is YYDKDF (reference sequence). V was trimmed by 1 base and J by 1 base, leaving 13 bases between them. The CDR3 consists of 16 residues. This CDR3 is CATSRGLGTTNTEAFF. Written as DNA, the CDR3 is TGTGCCACCAGCAGAGGTTTGGGCACAACGAACACTGAAGCTTTCTTT. The full variable domain, rest sourced from reference TRBV15 and TRBJ1-1, is DAMVIQNPRYQVTQFGKPVTLSCSQTLNHNVMYWYQQKSSQAPKLLFHYYDKDFNNEADTPDNFQSRRPNTSFCFLDIRSPGLGDTAMYLCATSRGLGTTNTEAFFGQGTRLTVV.